A selection of T cell receptor beta chains follows, all from one sample in a study of blood T cell repertoires in COVID-19. Data came from immunoSEQ multiplex PCR; TCRdb stores just in-frame clones and leaves some out. The table includes fewer than 300,000 clones, roughly 85% detected once. The specimen was PBMCs or T cells enriched from blood (not recorded which). The receptors were sampled from a woman in her 50s who had recovered from COVID-19. CDR3s include the opening cysteine and the closing phenylalanine or tryptophan. The order of the fields is clone size, V gene, CDR3 protein. Not all rows give a size; the values are once, few, many and, for expanded clones, a class.

NA	TRBV5-6	CASSQATGATLSPLHF
few	TRBV28	CASSRQGVSGYTF
NA	TRBV9	CASSVEGDRGDIQYF
NA	TRBV19	CASSILFMNTEAFF
NA	TRBV30	CAWRQGNLNTEAFF
few	TRBV2	CASSDPEMTAGGTGELFF
NA	TRBV21-1	CASSKARSRDRCSQPQHF
few	TRBV19	CASSLNSPLHF
NA	TRBV13	CASSPTPSTGELFF
NA	TRBV15	CATSTWDRARNSPLHF
NA	TRBV6-1	CASSEQGRGVVGANVLTF
NA	TRBV29-1	CSVPSSSSDLAGYTF
NA	TRBV4-1	CASSQDGAGGGNTIYF
NA	TRBV10-1	CASSPPGLYNEQFF